The clone carrying this T cell receptor beta chain appeared once. The sample is drawn from a study of blood T cell repertoires in COVID-19. Study-level background: Researchers got acute and convalescent COVID-19 samples from the United States, Italy and Spain.

Sequencing was performed with immunoSEQ multiplex PCR; in TCRdb, only in-frame clones are kept and a portion is missing. The repertoire consists of 150,000 to 200,000 clones, with around 86% occurring once and the leading ten covering about 8.2%. CDR1 is SGHRS and CDR2 is YFSETQ in the germline V gene. This CDR3 comprises 14 residues. V was shortened by 7 bases and J by 4 bases, with 16 bases between the two germline ends. V and J are TRBV5-1 and TRBJ2-3; a possible D gene is TRBD1 (5 bases). Sequencing used peripheral blood. This TCR was recovered from a man in his sixties with acute or convalescent COVID-19. CDR3 coding DNA: TGCGCCAGCTCCGGGCAGGGCCCCCCAGATACGCAGTATTTT. It codes for CASSGQGPPDTQYF.